The next 19 T cell receptor beta chains were all read from a single sample in a study of T cell responses to AZD1222 COVID-19 vaccine. The data were produced by immunoSEQ multiplex PCR, yet TCRdb's version contains in-frame clones alone and is incomplete. The table has about 150,000 clones, about 89% seen once; the top ten hold roughly 1.2%. Sequencing used peripheral blood, obtained 28 days after the second AZD1222 dose. The receptor set was obtained from an adult who received the AZD1222 COVID-19 vaccine.

This chain joins TRBV27 and TRBJ2-7; TRBD2 matches at 7 bases. The CDR3 has 12 amino acids. Germline lookup yields CDR1 MNHEY and CDR2 SMNVEV (reference sequence). V was clipped by 5 bases and J by 6 bases; unmatched bases: 4. The CDR3 sequence is CASSLRGGEQYF. Written as DNA, the CDR3 is TGTGCCAGCAGTCTCCGCGGGGGCGAGCAGTACTTC.

The V and J genes are TRBV2 and TRBJ2-7, with a possible D match to TRBD1 (6 bases). CDR1 is SNHLY and CDR2 is FYNNEI in the germline V gene. V lost 5 bases, J lost 3 bases, and 14 bases lay in between. The CDR3 spans 14 residues. CDR3 loop: CASSLGNRDYEQYF. CDR3 in DNA: TGTGCCAGCAGTCTTGGAAACAGGGACTACGAGCAGTACTTC.

V is TRBV3-1 (or the pseudogene TRBV3-2) and J is TRBJ2-7; 8 positions match TRBD1. The CDR3 length is 16 residues. The V gene end was trimmed by 0 bases and the J gene end by 5 bases; junction bases not matched to a gene: 9. Germline V CDR1 and CDR2: LGHDT, YNNKEL (reference sequence). CDR3 nucleotide sequence: TGTGCCAGCAGCCAAGATTCGGAAGGACAGGGAAACGAGCAGTACTTC. Amino acid sequence: CASSQDSEGQGNEQYF.

The gene calls are TRBV2 and TRBJ1-5; 7 nucleotides match TRBD1. Trimming took 3 bases from V and 6 from J; bases not matched to a gene: 2. Per germline, CDR1 SNHLY and CDR2 FYNNEI. The CDR3 contains 13 residues. CDR3 DNA sequence: TGTGCCAGCAGTGACGACAGGGTTCAGCCCCAGCATTTT. It encodes CASSDDRVQPQHF.

The chain links TRBV10-2 to TRBJ2-3, with 9 bases identical to TRBD2. J lost 6 bases, V lost 4 bases, and 5 bases had no gene match. CDR3 length: 14 residues. Germline CDR1 reads WSHSY; CDR2 reads SAAADI. The CDR3 nucleotides are TGCGCCAGCAGTGTGAGCGGGAGGACCGATACGCAGTATTTT. It translates to CASSVSGRTDTQYF.

This chain connects TRBV7-9 to TRBJ1-1, with D hard to call. The V end lost 1 base, the J end lost 3 bases, and 9 bases lay between the germline ends. CDR1 and CDR2 from the germline V gene are SEHNR and FQNEAQ (reference sequence). The CDR3 extends over 14 amino acids. This CDR3 reads CASSLGDWDTEAFF. CDR3 coding DNA: TGTGCCAGCAGCTTAGGTGACTGGGACACTGAAGCTTTCTTT.

This clone appeared a single time. The chain employs TRBV4-3 and TRBJ2-1; tentative D call: TRBD1 (5 bases). Trimming took off 0 bases at V and 8 bases at J, with 14 bases between the two ends. The CDR3 loop spans 15 amino acids. Germline loops: CDR1 LGHNA, CDR2 YSLEER. This CDR3 is CASSQDPGRADEQFF. Written as DNA, the CDR3 is TGCGCCAGCAGCCAAGATCCCGGCAGGGCCGATGAGCAGTTCTTC.

This sequence joins TRBV29-1 and TRBJ1-4; 7 nucleotides match TRBD1. V lost 4 bases, J lost 11 bases, and 16 bases stayed unmatched. CDR3 length: 15 residues. Germline lookup yields CDR1 SQVTM and CDR2 ANQGSEA. CDR3 amino acids: CSVGIGTVSMRKLFF. The DNA for the CDR3 is TGCAGCGTTGGTATAGGGACAGTTTCTATGAGGAAACTGTTTTTT.

This chain connects TRBV19 to TRBJ2-5, with TRBD2 matching 8 bases. The CDR3 extends over 12 amino acids. From germline, CDR1 is LNHDA and CDR2 SQIVND (reference sequence). V was clipped by 9 bases and J by 2 bases; unmatched bases: 2. CDR3 region: CASGTRQETQYF. The CDR3 DNA is TGTGCCAGCGGGACTAGACAAGAGACCCAGTACTTC.

The chain uses TRBV7-6 and TRBJ2-3; 10 nucleotides agree with TRBD2. The CDR3 spans 16 residues. Per germline, CDR1 SGHVS and CDR2 FNYEAQ. Losses at the gene ends were 1 base for V and 1 base for J; bases not matched to a gene: 2. The CDR3 is CASSLDLAGGTDTQYF. The DNA for the CDR3 is TGTGCCAGCAGCTTAGATCTAGCGGGAGGCACAGATACGCAGTATTTT. Complete variable domain (other parts from reference TRBV7-6 and TRBJ2-3): GAGVSQSPRYKVTKRGQDVALRCDPISGHVSLYWYRQALGQGPEFLTYFNYEAQQDKSGLPNDRFSAERPEGSISTLTIQRTEQRDSAMYRCASSLDLAGGTDTQYFGPGTRLTVL.

The chain has TRBV7-3 and TRBJ1-1; D ambiguous. CDR1 SGHTA and CDR2 FQGTGA come from the germline V gene. V lost 5 bases and J 4 bases, leaving 11 bases between the germline ends. The CDR3 spans 13 residues. The CDR3 loop is CASSPTAATEAFF. CDR3 sequence (DNA): TGTGCCAGCAGCCCAACGGCGGCCACTGAAGCTTTCTTT.

This sequence joins TRBV9 and TRBJ1-4, with TRBD1 identical over 7 bases. Losses at the gene ends were 1 base for V and 3 bases for J; bases not matched to a gene: 0. Germline loops: CDR1 SGDLS, CDR2 YYNGEE. The CDR3 is 14 residues long. The CDR3 here is CASSVTGANEKLFF. The DNA of the CDR3 is TGTGCCAGCAGCGTAACAGGGGCTAATGAAAAACTGTTTTTT.

The V gene is TRBV28, the J gene TRBJ1-1; 9 bases line up with TRBD1. The trim removed 6 bases at V and 1 base at J, leaving 15 bases unmatched. Per the germline V gene, CDR1 is MDHEN and CDR2 is SYDVKM. This CDR3 is built from 18 residues. CDR3 protein: CASSSYLWGTGTNTEAFF. CDR3 DNA: TGTGCCAGCAGCTCCTACTTATGGGGGACAGGGACGAACACTGAAGCTTTCTTT.

The rearrangement joins TRBV9 to TRBJ1-1, with D unclear. The germline CDR1 and CDR2 sequences are SGDLS and YYNGEE. The CDR3 contains 15 residues. V gave up 0 bases and J gave up 0 bases, with 9 bases separating them. CDR3 residues: CASSVGGILNTEAFF. The CDR3 DNA is TGTGCCAGCAGCGTAGGAGGGATCCTGAACACTGAAGCTTTCTTT.

This clone has a single count. The chain links TRBV4-2 to TRBJ1-2; weak D call: TRBD1 (6 bases). V was shortened by 5 bases and J by 7 bases, with 14 bases between the two germline ends. Germline V gives CDR1 LGHNA, CDR2 YNFKEQ. The CDR3 length is 13 residues. As DNA, the CDR3 is TGTGCCAGCAGCAGTACGGGGGCGGTTGGCTACACCTTC. Amino acid sequence: CASSSTGAVGYTF.

The rearrangement joins TRBV2 to TRBJ2-3; 13 bases are a match to TRBD2. The CDR3 is 18 amino acids. Germline V gene lookup returns CDR1 SNHLY and CDR2 FYNNEI. Unmatched junction bases numbered 10, after V lost 2 bases and J lost 5 bases. The DNA of the CDR3 is TGTGCCAGCAGTGAATGGACTAGCGGGAGCGGTATGGGAGATACGCAGTATTTT. Its translation is CASSEWTSGSGMGDTQYF. Looking up the rest from reference TRBV2 and TRBJ2-3 gives the full variable domain: EPEVTQTPSHQVTQMGQEVILRCVPISNHLYFYWYRQILGQKVEFLVSFYNNEISEKSEIFDDQFSVERPDGSNFTLKIRSTKLEDSAMYFCASSEWTSGSGMGDTQYFGPGTRLTVL.

The rearrangement uses TRBV1 and TRBJ1-2. TRBV1 counts as a pseudogene. This CDR3 is built from 16 residues. The CDR3 region has the DNA TGCACCAGCAGCCAAGATTGTCGAGGCCCTGCTTGTGGCTACACCTTC. As protein: CTSSQDCRGPACGYTF.

This clone has a single count. V and J are TRBV5-4 and TRBJ1-2, with 10 positions matching TRBD1. The CDR3 has 15 amino acids. The V gene end was trimmed by 3 bases and the J gene end by 3 bases; junction bases not matched to a gene: 5. Per the germline V gene, CDR1 is SGHNT and CDR2 is YYREEE (reference sequence). This CDR3 reads CASSSPGTGDYGYTF. In nucleotides, the CDR3 is TGTGCCAGCAGCTCCCCCGGGACAGGGGACTATGGCTACACCTTC.

The chain couples TRBV5-1 to TRBJ1-5, with D possibly TRBD1 on 6 matching bases. There are 15 residues in the CDR3. Germline V gives CDR1 SGHRS, CDR2 YFSETQ. V lost 4 bases to trimming and J lost 5 bases, with 16 bases between them. The CDR3 nucleotides read TGCGCCAGCAGCCCCCTTGGGGGCGAGGATCAGCCCCAGCATTTT. Amino acid sequence: CASSPLGGEDQPQHF.